Listed below are T cell receptor beta chains from one sample, sequenced in a study of a mutant IDH1 vaccine in newly diagnosed glioma. The assay was immunoSEQ multiplex PCR, and TCRdb's table has in-frame clones only and misses some. The table includes tens of thousands of clones, roughly 84% detected once. These TCRs' antigens remain unknown. Sample: PBMCs, taken from a glioma patient whose treatment included an IDH1 peptide vaccine. These TCRs come from a woman aged 45-59 years with glioma. Both conserved end residues are part of each CDR3.

CSVEEGQRAPRRDTQYF	TRBV29-1	TRBJ2-3
CASSLGTGAYEQYF	TRBV28	TRBJ2-7
CASTRTTEAYEQYF	TRBV18	TRBJ2-7
CASTGEGDSNQPQHF	TRBV19	TRBJ1-5
CASREGSGLGIRYGYTF	TRBV19	TRBJ1-2
CSVVQTDSGNTIYF	TRBV29-1	TRBJ1-3
CASSLVGGPTAYEQYF	TRBV7-9	TRBJ2-7
CASIGLAGRSSYEQYF	TRBV5-6	TRBJ2-7
CASNGDNYGYTF	TRBV25-1	TRBJ1-2
CASSTPSGGEPQHF	TRBV19	TRBJ1-5
CASGPSPTHRGQTHEQYF	TRBV12-5	TRBJ2-7
CASSLGVGSEQYF	TRBV5-6	TRBJ2-7
CASSEEGGYTGELFF	TRBV2	TRBJ2-2
CASSFLSSRSSAYTF	TRBV5-4	TRBJ1-2
CASSERGTSSFNEQFF	TRBV2	TRBJ2-1
CASSELTVLNTEAFF	TRBV28	TRBJ1-1
CSVGKDGGVGTEAFF	TRBV29-1	TRBJ1-1
CASSIDRGLDYGYTF	TRBV19	TRBJ1-2
CASSLAGASSGKLFF	TRBV5-6	TRBJ1-4
CASSDWDRGSNEQFF	TRBV2	TRBJ2-1
CASSETGTDTQYF	TRBV10-1	TRBJ2-3
CASSTGSNEQFF	TRBV7-9	TRBJ2-1
CASSERPNYGYTF	TRBV6-1	TRBJ1-2
CASSLFRAGTTDTQYF	TRBV5-4	TRBJ2-3
CASSLIRENTIYF	TRBV7-2	TRBJ1-3
CAISEGRGNSNQPQHF	TRBV10-3	TRBJ1-5